The 20 T cell receptor beta chains below were found in one sample sequenced in a study of T-cell reconstitution after alpha-beta-depleted transplantation in children. The library targeted TCRbeta and was prepared with unique molecular identifiers. Using its own MiXCR run on the PCR reads, TCRdb lists one record per CDR3 protein. The table records about 160,000 distinct CDR3 sequences, more than 9.5% of them present only once. The material sequenced was PBMCs, taken before TCRalphabeta/CD19-depleted stem cell transplant. The receptor set was obtained from a boy aged 2 to 10 with acute myeloid leukemia, due to receive a stem cell transplant.

This clonotype was picked up many times. This sequence joins TRBV7-2 and TRBJ2-3; no clear D gene. CDR1 and CDR2 (germline): SGHTA, FQGNSA. The CDR3 length is 14 residues. Trimming pared 2 bases from V and 6 bases from J, leaving 12 bases between. DNA of the CDR3: TGTGCCAGCAGCTTACGGCGGAACGGGGATACGCAGTATTTT. It encodes CASSLRRNGDTQYF.

This clonotype turned up a few times. CDR3 in amino acids: CASSLDGTSYNEQFF. CDR3 bases: TGTGCCAGCAGCTTAGACGGGACCTCCTACAATGAGCAGTTCTTC. The chain uses TRBV7-2 and TRBJ2-1; the D gene could be TRBD1 or TRBD2 (5 bases each). The V end lost 1 base, the J end lost 0 bases, and 7 bases lay between the germline ends. CDR3 length: 15 amino acids. In germline, CDR1 is SGHTA, CDR2 FQGNSA.

This clonotype was seen at least ten times. This sequence joins TRBV24-1 and TRBJ1-1; D uncertain. Germline V lookup: CDR1 KGHDR, CDR2 SFDVKD. The V gene lost 3 bases and the J gene lost 8 bases, with 9 bases spanning the gap. The CDR3 runs to 12 residues. The CDR3 loop is CATSDGAGEAFF. The DNA of the CDR3 is TGTGCCACCAGTGATGGAGCCGGAGAAGCTTTCTTT.

This clonotype has a count of ten or more. The chain employs TRBV28 and TRBJ2-1; 7 bases are a match to TRBD2. This CDR3 has 15 amino acids. Losses at the gene ends were 2 bases for V and 5 bases for J; bases not matched to a gene: 6. The germline V gene encodes CDR1 MDHEN and CDR2 SYDVKM. CDR3 protein: CASSLATSADNEQFF. The CDR3 DNA follows: TGTGCCAGCAGTTTAGCCACTAGCGCCGACAATGAGCAGTTCTTC.

At least ten counts were recorded for this clonotype. The chain recombines TRBV20-1 with TRBJ2-7; 11 positions agree with TRBD2. V was clipped by 1 base and J by 6 bases; unmatched bases: 8. The CDR3 is 15 residues long. CDR1 is DFQATT and CDR2 is SNEGSKA in the germline V gene (reference sequence). Here the CDR3 reads CSARAVLAGVREQYF. The CDR3 DNA follows: TGCAGTGCTAGAGCTGTACTAGCGGGAGTCCGCGAGCAGTACTTC.

This clonotype was seen at least ten times. The CDR3 loop reads CASSPISVGGGKTQYF. The CDR3 bases are TGTGCCAGCAGCCCCATCTCCGTCGGGGGTGGAAAGACCCAGTACTTC. This chain connects TRBV7-9 to TRBJ2-5; maybe TRBD2 (6 bases). The CDR3 contains 16 residues. Trimming cost V 5 bases and J 6 bases, with 22 bases left between them. The germline CDR1 and CDR2 sequences are SEHNR and FQNEAQ (reference sequence).

This clonotype was detected ten times or more. This chain joins TRBV7-3 and TRBJ1-1; 7 bases map to TRBD1. From germline, CDR1 is SGHTA and CDR2 FQGTGA. V trimming: 5 bases; J trimming: 6 bases; junction bases outside the gene matches: 6. This CDR3 has 13 residues. The DNA of the CDR3 is TGTGCCAGCAGCCCAGGGACAGTGGCTGAAGCTTTCTTT. This encodes CASSPGTVAEAFF.

This clonotype showed up many times. The chain combines TRBV21-1 with TRBJ2-5; the listed D gene, TRBD1, was not tested against the DNA. TRBV21-1 is given as a pseudogene. The length of the CDR3 is 16 residues. The CDR3 nucleotides are TGTGCCAGCAGCAAAAGCCCGGGATCGGACTTAGAGACCCAGTACTTC. Translation: CASSKSPGSDLETQYF.

Ten or more counts support this clonotype. The DNA for the CDR3 is TGTGCCAGCAGCCAAACCACTACTGAGACCCAGTACTTC. This gives the protein CASSQTTTETQYF. This chain joins TRBV3-1 and TRBJ2-5, with D unresolved. The CDR3 runs 13 residues. Trimming took 2 bases from V and 5 from J, leaving 9 bases between them. Germline V gene lookup returns CDR1 LGHDT and CDR2 YNNKEL (reference sequence).

In its sample, this clonotype was seen many times. This sequence joins TRBV12-3 or TRBV12-4 and TRBJ2-3; perhaps TRBD2 as D (7 bases). This CDR3 spans 16 amino acids. Between the trimmed V and J ends, which lost 5 bases and 3 bases, there was a span of 18 bases. CDR3 nucleotide sequence: TGTGCCAGCAGTGTCTATTCCAGGGGAGGGACAGATACGCAGTATTTT. Residues: CASSVYSRGGTDTQYF.

In this sample, this clonotype turned up many times. V is TRBV12-3 or TRBV12-4 and J is TRBJ2-1; 9 bases align to TRBD2. V was clipped by 4 bases and J by 0 bases; unmatched bases: 4. The CDR3 is made up of 16 amino acids. The CDR3 here is CASSSSGESSYNEQFF. The CDR3 DNA is TGTGCCAGCAGTTCTAGCGGGGAGAGCTCCTACAATGAGCAGTTCTTC.

The table lists this clonotype with many counts. The J gene is TRBJ1-1, the V gene TRBV28; no clear D gene. The germline V gene has CDR1 MDHEN and CDR2 SYDVKM. V shed 2 bases and J shed 1 base, with 11 bases lying between them. This CDR3 has 15 amino acids. CDR3: CASSLGAIGNTEAFF. The CDR3 region has the DNA TGTGCCAGCAGTTTAGGCGCAATAGGGAACACTGAAGCTTTCTTT.

This clonotype came up many times. V usage is TRBV20-1 and J usage is TRBJ2-5, with D possibly matching TRBD2 (6 bases). CDR3 length: 16 residues. The V end lost 3 bases, the J end lost 0 bases, and 17 bases lay between the germline ends. Germline V lookup: CDR1 DFQATT, CDR2 SNEGSKA (reference sequence). CDR3 sequence (DNA): TGCAGTGCTAGTGAAAGAGGACTACCTTACCAAGAGACCCAGTACTTC. Its translation is CSASERGLPYQETQYF.

Details on this clonotype: Given a much more abundant clone one base away, this may be a read error. The chain joins TRBV6-1 to TRBJ1-3; D is unclear. This CDR3 comprises 13 residues. The germline V gene has CDR1 MNHNS and CDR2 SASEGT. The V end lost 11 bases, the J end lost 4 bases, and 15 bases lay between the germline ends. Written as DNA, the CDR3 is TGTGCCGGCAAGGAGATCTACGGAAACACCATATATTTT. Translated, it gives CAGKEIYGNTIYF.

This clonotype was recorded many times. V and J are TRBV20-1 and TRBJ1-1; D remains ambiguous. Germline V CDR1 and CDR2: DFQATT, SNEGSKA (reference sequence). The V and J ends lost 2 bases and 0 bases respectively, with 1 base between them. There are 11 residues in the CDR3. The CDR3 nucleotides read TGCAGTGCTAGACTGAACACTGAAGCTTTCTTT. Amino acids: CSARLNTEAFF.

In this sample, this clonotype turned up many times. The chain has TRBV20-1 and TRBJ1-1; TRBD1 aligns across 9 bases. V was clipped by 6 bases and J by 6 bases; unmatched bases: 11. This CDR3 region has 14 residues. Germline loops: CDR1 DFQATT, CDR2 SNEGSKA (reference sequence). CDR3 DNA: TGCAGTGCGCGGACAGGGGAAGATTTGGCTGAAGCTTTCTTT. It encodes CSARTGEDLAEAFF.

This clonotype was observed many times. This chain uses TRBV20-1 with TRBJ2-5, with D possibly being TRBD2 (6 bases). This CDR3 has 14 amino acids. Trimming removed 3 bases from V and 1 base from J, with 12 bases in between. Germline V gives CDR1 DFQATT, CDR2 SNEGSKA (reference sequence). CDR3: CSASPGSRQETQYF. In DNA form, the CDR3 reads TGCAGTGCTAGCCCCGGGAGTCGCCAAGAGACCCAGTACTTC.

This clonotype was found many times. The J gene is TRBJ2-3, the V gene TRBV20-1; 13 bases line up with TRBD2. Germline V gene sequence: CDR1 DFQATT, CDR2 SNEGSKA (reference sequence). CDR3 length: 16 amino acids. J lost 4 bases, V lost 5 bases, and 9 bases had no gene match. The CDR3 DNA follows: TGCAGTGCTGGGGGGACTAGCGGGAAAATTCCAGATACGCAGTATTTT. Translated: CSAGGTSGKIPDTQYF.

Comment on this clonotype: This may be a read error, as it is one base from a much larger clone. The chain joins TRBV20-1 to TRBJ2-7; D is ambiguous. The V gene's germline CDR1 is DFQATT and CDR2 SNEGSKA (reference sequence). CDR3 size: 11 residues. Here the CDR3 DNA reads TGCTGTGCTAGAGTCGGTCACGAGCAGTACTTC. Protein product: CCARVGHEQYF.

Notes on this clonotype: The junction and the germline gene differ at one end; a read error may be behind it. CDR3 sequence: CASSGTSGRRGETPYF. CDR3 coding DNA: TGTGCCAGCAGTGGGACTAGCGGGAGGCGAGGAGAGACCCCGTACTTC. The J gene is TRBJ2-5, the V gene TRBV2, with 14 bases lining up with TRBD2. The CDR3 loop spans 16 amino acids. CDR1 is SNHLY and CDR2 is FYNNEI in the germline V gene.